This paragraph covers one T cell receptor (beta chain) sequence. Its antigen is still unknown. Base qualities are not provided; no much larger clone lies one nucleotide away. This record belongs to a study of blood T cell repertoires in COVID-19 (dated by TCRdb to the early 2020s). Regarding the research as a whole: Samples from collaborators originated in the United States, Italy and Spain and spanned both the acute and convalescent phases of COVID-19. The prospective study material was composed of cDNA or gDNA derived from T cells, B-cell-depleted T cells, or PBMCs. The dataset comprised deeply sampled blood TCRbeta repertoires from subjects exposed to, actively infected with, or recovered from COVID-19. The repertoires were made available in a free public database intended to serve as a resource for research on the immune response to SARS-CoV-2. Samples came from the ongoing ImmuneRACE study (first 160 participants) plus 1,254 subjects from 6 global collaborators. A de-identified subject ID, COVID-19 status, age in years and sex were almost always included in the sample metadata. Where available, HLA class I and class II types were taken from metadata supplied by the sample provider and were not determined by assay-based typing.

TCRbeta CDR3 regions were amplified from genomic DNA by means of the immunoSEQ Assay, a bias-controlled multiplex PCR. Per the original workflow: The number of nucleated cells in each sample was estimated from the amplification of reference gene primers within the assay. To quantify the absolute abundance of each unique TCRbeta CDR3 rearrangement, sequence reads were collapsed and filtered. For each sample, productive Simpson clonality was calculated by taking the square root of Simpson's diversity index across productive rearrangements. What TCRdb holds here is the immuneACCESS table cut down to in-frame rearrangements. Part of the clones is not present; checked against another copy, under half of the missing clones reflect an unresolved V gene, and the others are unexplained. D and trimming come from the DNA, and the V and J calls and clone size come from that table. Across this sample there are 110,000 or so clones, with approximately 85% seen only once. 3% to 4% of the sample is in the top ten clones.

Based on the germline V gene, the CDR1 and CDR2 sequences are SGHRS and YFSETQ. Including the terminal cysteine and phenylalanine, the CDR3 comprises 15 residues. The CDR3 DNA has 45 bases and is translated from base 1. V is clipped by 3 bases and J by 7 bases, and the sequence between their germline boundaries is 17 bases long. Collaborating institutions collected whole blood in K2EDTA tubes following their own protocols. Collaborator samples were shipped for TCRbeta analysis as frozen whole blood, isolated PBMCs, or DNA extracted from either sample type. Beyond this particular receptor, the publication reports: The quantity of clinical and demographic metadata differed by source and by participant and was supplied without curation.

This receptor was obtained from a man aged 35-49 years with acute or convalescent COVID-19. Sequenced input: peripheral blood. The chain uses TRBV5-1 and TRBJ2-1; perhaps TRBD2 is the D gene, with 5 bases matching. The CDR3 loop reads CASSSNHGMGNEQFF. At the DNA level, the sequence is TGCGCCAGCAGCTCCAACCACGGGATGGGGAATGAGCAGTTCTTC. The variable domain in full, with residues beyond the CDR3 obtained from the reference TRBV5-1 and TRBJ2-1 genes, is KAGVTQTPRYLIKTRGQQVTLSCSPISGHRSVSWYQQTPGQGLQFLFEYFSETQRNKGNFPGRFSGRQFSNSRSEMNVSTLELGDSALYLCASSSNHGMGNEQFFGPGTRLTVL.